This TCR beta chain stems from a study of beta chain features in type 1 diabetes. Study results and limitations: Among all four CD4+ subsets, Type 1 diabetes patients had TCRB CDR3s that were moderately but significantly shorter. PCR, the amplification step, might favor shorter templates, equally in patients and controls.

V was trimmed by 4 bases and J by 8 bases, leaving 8 bases between them. Germline V lookup: CDR1 MNHNS, CDR2 SASEGT. The CDR3 spans 11 residues. In the case of this clone: The antigen is undetermined.

Reverse transcribing all isolated RNA meant expressed TCRB transcripts were sequenced. Here immunoSEQ multiplex PCR was the method, and the copy in TCRdb shows in-frame clones only, minus some. Among roughly 730,000 clones listed, around an eighth were seen once. Sorting that relied on CD45RO/CCR7/CD25/CD127/CD95/CD27 yielded CD4+ naive, central memory, regulatory and stem cell-like memory cells. Sorting produced populations that all topped 98% purity. Sequences were obtained from naive CD4+ T cells from blood. The receptor comes from a man aged 18 to 35 with type 1 diabetes. The V gene is TRBV6-1, the J gene TRBJ1-1, with D maybe TRBD1 (5 bases). Here the CDR3 reads CASSVGAEAFF. CDR3 nucleotides: TGTGCCAGCAGTGTCGGGGCGGAAGCTTTCTTT.